These 26 T cell receptor beta chains were sequenced from one sample in a study of T cells in Graves' hyperthyroidism and ophthalmopathy. Regions amplified from RNA transcripts were the TCR beta CDR3 regions. The HTBI primer set served for first-round RT-PCR of the TCR CDR3. TCRdb analysed the multiplex PCR reads with MiXCR anew, one entry per CDR3 protein. The sample records approximately 690,000 distinct CDR3 sequences, about 14% being singletons. The sequencing input was blood. Receptor source: a woman aged 45 to 65 with Graves' ophthalmopathy.

This clonotype was seen ten or more times. V usage is TRBV27 and J usage is TRBJ2-5; TRBD1 might be the D (8 bases). Germline V gene data show CDR1 as MNHEY and CDR2 as SMNVEV (reference sequence). The CDR3 totals 16 residues. Trimming removed 3 bases at V and 0 bases at J, with 14 bases between. In DNA form, the CDR3 reads TGTGCCAGCAGTTTCACAGGGGGGGGAAACCAAGAGACCCAGTACTTC. Translation: CASSFTGGGNQETQYF.

As to this clonotype: A read error may be the cause here, since a much bigger clone is one base away. The chain employs TRBV28 and TRBJ2-1; 9 positions match TRBD2. CDR1 and CDR2 (germline): MDHEN, SYDVKM. CDR3 size: 14 residues. J was trimmed by 6 bases and V by 6 bases; bases with no gene match: 6. The CDR3 bases are TGTGCCAGCAGCGTTCTAGCGGGGATCAATGAGCAGTTCTTC. As protein: CASSVLAGINEQFF.

This clonotype has just a few counts. The chain carries TRBV20-1 and TRBJ2-3; D uncertain. The CDR3 spans 14 residues. Germline CDR1 and CDR2: DFQATT and SNEGSKA (reference sequence). Trimming cost V 5 bases and J 0 bases, with 12 bases left between them. This CDR3 is CSALTSTSTDTQYF. CDR3 in DNA: TGCAGTGCTTTGACCAGCACTAGCACAGATACGCAGTATTTT.

This clonotype came up a few times. The chain employs TRBV5-8 and TRBJ1-4; D remains unclear. Germline CDR1 and CDR2: SGHTS and YDEGEE. The length of the CDR3 is 10 residues. V lost 4 bases and J 8 bases, leaving 3 bases between the germline ends. CDR3 nucleotide sequence: TGTGCCAGCAGCCAGGAAAAACTGTTTTTT. This sequence encodes CASSQEKLFF.

This chain links TRBV4-3 with TRBJ1-1; a possible D gene is TRBD1 (5 bases). The CDR3 spans 16 residues. V was pared by 1 base and J by 1 base, with 13 bases between. Germline V lookup: CDR1 LGHNA, CDR2 YSLEER. The CDR3 nucleotides read TGCGCCAGCAGCCAAGCAGGGATCGGACAGAACACTGAAGCTTTCTTT. Its protein is CASSQAGIGQNTEAFF.

This clonotype came up many times. The rearrangement uses TRBV11-2 and TRBJ2-3; 9 bases map to TRBD2. The CDR3 consists of 15 residues. Looked up from germline, CDR1 is SGHAT and CDR2 is FQNNGV. The junction had 2 bases not matched to a gene; V was cut back by 1 base and J by 3 bases. The CDR3 region has the DNA TGTGCCAGCAGCTTAGTGACTAGCGGAACAGATACGCAGTATTTT. This gives the protein CASSLVTSGTDTQYF. Looking up the rest from reference TRBV11-2 and TRBJ2-3 gives the full variable domain: EAGVAQSPRYKIIEKRQSVAFWCNPISGHATLYWYQQILGQGPKLLIQFQNNGVVDDSQLPKDRFSAERLKGVDSTLKIQPAKLEDSAVYLCASSLVTSGTDTQYFGPGTRLTVL.

This clonotype appeared a few times. The chain is built from TRBV18 and TRBJ2-2; D is ambiguous. The CDR3 is made up of 14 amino acids. Trimming shortened V by 2 bases and J by 3 bases, and 7 bases separated the two germline ends. Germline V gene sequence: CDR1 KGHSH, CDR2 LQKENI. Here the CDR3 reads CASSPTYDTGELFF. In DNA, the CDR3 is TGTGCCAGCTCACCAACTTATGACACCGGGGAGCTGTTTTTT.

In regard to this clonotype: Sequence at one end of the junction differs from germline and may be a read error. The J gene is TRBJ2-1, the V gene TRBV7-7; D is possibly TRBD1 or TRBD2 (5 bases each). Germline V CDR1 and CDR2: SSHAT, FNYEAQ (reference sequence). This CDR3 spans 15 amino acids. The CDR3 region has the DNA TGTGCTAGCAGCTTACTGGGTGGGACCCACAATGAGCAGTTCTTC. Translating gives CASSLLGGTHNEQFF.

V gene TRBV25-1 combines with J gene TRBJ2-3; TRBD1 is a possible D gene (5 bases). V was trimmed by 1 base and J by 7 bases, leaving 15 bases between them. The germline CDR1 and CDR2 sequences are MGHDK and SYGVNS. The CDR3 runs 15 residues. CDR3 region: CASSELGSTVNTQYF. CDR3 coding DNA: TGTGCCAGCAGTGAATTAGGCTCGACAGTTAATACGCAGTATTTT.

This clonotype was detected a few times. Sequence at one end of the junction differs from germline and may be a read error. The V and J genes are TRBV5-8 and TRBJ2-6; a weak D match, TRBD2 (7 bases). This CDR3 is built from 18 residues. CDR1 and CDR2 (germline): SGHTS, YDEGEE. DNA for the CDR3: TGTGCCAGCAGCTTAAAGGTGGGGGGGGCGGCTGGGACCAACGTCCTGACTTTC. Its protein product is CASSLKVGGAAGTNVLTF.

Many counts were recorded for this clonotype. V is TRBV11-3 and J is TRBJ2-2; D is perhaps TRBD1 (6 bases). V lost 5 bases to trimming and J lost 0 bases, with 10 bases between them. Germline V gives CDR1 SGHNT, CDR2 YENEEA. This CDR3 comprises 15 residues. CDR3 bases: TGTGCCAGCAGCCGGGACAAACCGAACACCGGGGAGCTGTTTTTT. As protein: CASSRDKPNTGELFF.

This clonotype was seen only a few times. The chain links TRBV6-2 or TRBV6-3 to TRBJ2-3, with a weak D call TRBD1 (7 bases). The CDR3 contains 14 residues. V was pared by 2 bases and J by 5 bases, with 11 bases between. Germline V lookup: CDR1 MNHEY, CDR2 SVGEGT. CDR3 sequence (DNA): TGTGCCAGCAGTTACGGGACAGCGGGAGATACGCAGTATTTT. It is translated as CASSYGTAGDTQYF.

At least ten counts were recorded for this clonotype. This chain connects TRBV18 to TRBJ2-1; D gene ambiguous. CDR1 is KGHSH, CDR2 LQKENI, per germline. This CDR3 spans 12 amino acids. V shed 2 bases and J shed 10 bases, with 9 bases lying between them. The CDR3 DNA reads TGTGCCAGCTCACCATTTGGGATGGAGCAGTTCTTC. It specifies CASSPFGMEQFF.

This clonotype was counted a few times. The chain recombines TRBV29-1 with TRBJ2-2; 8 positions agree with TRBD1. The CDR3 is 13 amino acids. The V gene end was trimmed by 7 bases and the J gene end by 3 bases; junction bases not matched to a gene: 4. Per the germline V gene, CDR1 is SQVTM and CDR2 is ANQGSEA. CDR3: CSAKTGDTGELFF. The CDR3 coding sequence is TGCAGCGCAAAGACAGGGGACACCGGGGAGCTGTTTTTT.

Remarks on this clonotype: A much bigger clone sits one base away, suggesting this may be a read error. The chain couples TRBV28 to TRBJ2-5, with D maybe TRBD2 (6 bases). Germline loops: CDR1 MDHEN, CDR2 SYDVKM. This CDR3 has 15 residues. As DNA, the CDR3 is TGTGCCAGCAGTTTCGGTAGCGGATTACAAGAGGCCCAGTACTTC. The encoded protein is CASSFGSGLQEAQYF.

The chain combines TRBV14 with TRBJ2-2; D not certain. Trimming removed 2 bases at V and 1 base at J, with 2 bases between. The germline V gene has CDR1 SGHDN and CDR2 FVKESK. The CDR3 length is 13 residues. CDR3 in DNA: TGTGCCAGCAGCCAATGGAACACCGGGGAGCTGTTTTTT. This encodes CASSQWNTGELFF.

This clonotype was found many times. This chain joins TRBV20-1 and TRBJ2-3; 8 bases map to TRBD2. This CDR3 has 14 residues. Looked up from germline, CDR1 is DFQATT and CDR2 is SNEGSKA (reference sequence). V shed 3 bases, J shed 3 bases, and the junction held 5 bases outside the gene matches. CDR3 in amino acids: CSASGRALTDTQYF. In DNA form, the CDR3 reads TGCAGTGCTAGCGGGAGGGCCTTGACAGATACGCAGTATTTT.

The genes are TRBV6-2 or TRBV6-3 and TRBJ2-1; a weak D match, TRBD2 (7 bases). The CDR3 has 16 residues. The germline V and J ends were trimmed by 6 bases and 15 bases, with 30 bases remaining between them. Germline V gene data show CDR1 as MNHEY and CDR2 as SVGEGT. The chain's CDR3 is CASRRAGASEPPQRFF. The CDR3 DNA follows: TGTGCCAGCAGGAGGGCGGGGGCTAGCGAGCCACCTCAGAGGTTCTTC.

This clonotype occurred many times. The rearrangement links TRBV20-1 to TRBJ2-7, with TRBD1 matching 10 bases. V was clipped by 3 bases and J by 5 bases; unmatched bases: 1. The CDR3 is made up of 12 amino acids. Looked up from germline, CDR1 is DFQATT and CDR2 is SNEGSKA (reference sequence). In DNA, the CDR3 is TGCAGTGCTAGGACAGGGGGCGACGAGCAGTACTTC. This sequence encodes CSARTGGDEQYF.

This clonotype was seen many times. The chain carries TRBV11-2 and TRBJ2-3; D might be TRBD1 (5 bases). Germline values: CDR1 SGHAT, CDR2 FQNNGV. V lost 1 base to trimming and J lost 5 bases, with 19 bases between them. The CDR3 sequence is 17 residues long. The CDR3 sequence: CASSLAQGWWGLDTQYF. The CDR3 nucleotides are TGTGCCAGCAGCTTAGCTCAGGGATGGTGGGGCCTAGATACGCAGTATTTT.

This clonotype was found many times. The rearrangement links TRBV7-2 to TRBJ2-2, with D tentatively TRBD1 (6 bases). The CDR3 is made up of 16 amino acids. V dropped 5 bases and J dropped 0 bases, with 13 bases sitting between them. The germline V gene encodes CDR1 SGHTA and CDR2 FQGNSA. CDR3 protein: CASSIHGQTNTGELFF. The CDR3 bases are TGTGCCAGCAGCATACACGGACAGACGAACACCGGGGAGCTGTTTTTT.

This clonotype was seen only a few times. The rearrangement joins TRBV20-1 to TRBJ2-7; 9 nucleotides align to TRBD2. This CDR3 has 15 residues. Germline V gene data show CDR1 as DFQATT and CDR2 as SNEGSKA (reference sequence). The J segment lost 2 bases and the V segment lost 0 bases, leaving 5 bases of the junction unmatched. The CDR3 DNA follows: TGCAGTGCTAGAGAATTAGCGGGAGCGGCCTACGAGCAGTACTTC. Protein sequence: CSARELAGAAYEQYF.

This clonotype was counted only a few times. V is TRBV4-2 and J is TRBJ1-6; TRBD1 aligns across 9 bases. Germline lookup yields CDR1 LGHNA and CDR2 YNFKEQ. Trimming at V came to 0 bases and at J to 7 bases, leaving 10 bases not matched to a gene. The CDR3 has 18 amino acids. CDR3 sequence (DNA): TGTGCCAGCAGCCAAGAGGTCCTAGGGACAGGGCACAATTCACCCCTCCACTTT. This translates into CASSQEVLGTGHNSPLHF.

CDR3 loop: CASRDLLGIFTDTQYF. CDR3 coding DNA: TGTGCCAGCAGGGACCTTCTTGGGATATTCACAGATACGCAGTATTTT. The chain is built from TRBV7-9 and TRBJ2-3; no definite D call. The germline CDR1 and CDR2 sequences are SEHNR and FQNEAQ (reference sequence). V lost 6 bases to trimming and J lost 2 bases, with 18 bases between them. The CDR3 contains 16 residues.

This clonotype was seen a handful of times. The chain joins TRBV14 to TRBJ2-1; 15 bases line up with TRBD2. CDR1 and CDR2 from the germline V gene are SGHDN and FVKESK. CDR3 length: 16 residues. The ends lost 3 bases at V and 9 bases at J; junction bases unmatched: 6. The CDR3 protein is CASSHQGTSGRSEQFF. The CDR3 bases are TGTGCCAGCAGCCATCAAGGGACTAGCGGGAGGAGTGAGCAGTTCTTC.

This clonotype was detected ten times or more. The chain joins TRBV7-9 to TRBJ2-2; unclear D gene. This CDR3 has 16 residues. CDR1 and CDR2 from the germline V gene are SEHNR and FQNEAQ (reference sequence). V lost 5 bases and J 0 bases, leaving 13 bases between the germline ends. In DNA form, the CDR3 reads TGTGCCAGCAGCACAAGTGGAACCGCGAACACCGGGGAGCTGTTTTTT. Translating gives CASSTSGTANTGELFF.